The following is a TCR beta chain sequence with its context. These data are taken from a study of blood T cell repertoires in COVID-19. Study details: Sites across the United States, Italy and Spain contributed samples from acute and convalescent COVID-19. From T cells, B-cell-depleted T cells, or PBMCs came the material, which was cDNA or gDNA.

The CDR3 covers 16 residues. The V and J ends lost 0 bases and 7 bases respectively, with 15 bases between them. Germline assignment: CDR1 LGHNA and CDR2 YSLEER. Authors' analysis steps: Amplified reference gene primers provided the basis for estimating nucleated cell counts. Measured with immunoSEQ multiplex PCR; TCRdb has only the in-frame clones, and not every one. V and J calls and clone size come straight from that table; D and trimming were deduced from the DNA. The profile shows roughly 110,000 clones, less than 90% of them singletons. Sequences were obtained from peripheral blood. The clonotype was recovered from a human donor in a cohort sampled during active COVID-19. The rearrangement uses TRBV4-3 and TRBJ1-4; D possibly corresponds to TRBD1 (5 bases). The CDR3 nucleotides read TGCGCCAGCAGCCAAGATTACACGGCGGGGGGTGAAAAACTGTTTTTT. Protein sequence: CASSQDYTAGGEKLFF.